This TCR beta chain is from a study of T cell repertoires in cytomegalovirus infection. Study information: The public TCR beta signatures pointed to both CMV infection and matching HLA type.

TCRdb passed the reads through MiXCR, listing each CDR3 protein once. The sample carries hundreds of thousands of distinct CDR3 sequences, about 9.2% recorded once. Study-wide results and caveats: Across the ex vivo response, the dominant clonotypes were HLA-C-restricted CMV-specific TCR beta clonotypes.

This clonotype was seen only a few times. The antigen remains unidentified. The CDR3 length is 16 residues. V lost 4 bases and J 0 bases, leaving 15 bases between the germline ends. Germline CDR1 SGDLS, CDR2 YYNGEE. This chain uses TRBV9 with TRBJ2-3; tentatively, D is TRBD2 (5 bases). The sequence was obtained from a human donor in good health (CMV status not recorded). Some clones in this sample may be carry-over from other donors' samples. Sequenced sample: PBMCs. The CDR3 protein is CASSPRTATSTDTQYF. CDR3 DNA sequence: TGTGCCAGCAGCCCACGGACTGCTACTAGCACAGATACGCAGTATTTT. Based on the CDR3 plus reference TRBV9 and TRBJ2-3, the full variable domain is DSGVTQTPKHLITATGQRVTLRCSPRSGDLSVYWYQQSLDQGLQFLIQYYNGEERAKGNILERFSAQQFPDLHSELNLSSLELGDSALYFCASSPRTATSTDTQYFGPGTRLTVL.